Each of the 15 T cell receptor beta chains below was sequenced from the same sample in a study of post-analysis software for immune sequencing data. General study results and limits: Four or five TRBV segments, including TRBV5-6, TRBV5-1 and TRBV20-1, were more frequent in patients than controls.

Included in the TCR beta cDNA libraries were unique molecular identifiers. TCRdb ran MiXCR on the PCR reads and lists one entry per CDR3 protein. The sample lists about 570,000 distinct CDR3 sequences; 34% were seen once. Antigens of these TCRs are unknown. Sequencing was carried out using blood. Source of these receptors: a girl younger than 18 with multiple sclerosis.

DNA for the CDR3: TGCAGTTCGGGCTTCCAGGAGGGCTACACCTTC. Translation: CSSGFQEGYTF. This rearrangement joins TRBV20-1 to TRBJ1-2; D unresolved. The CDR3 extends over 11 amino acids. Trimming stripped 8 bases from V and 8 bases from J, with 15 bases between. Germline V CDR1 and CDR2: DFQATT, SNEGSKA (reference sequence).

The chain links TRBV4-1 to TRBJ2-6, with TRBD1 matching over 9 bases. The germline V gene has CDR1 MGHRA and CDR2 YSYEKL. The CDR3 has 19 residues. V was clipped by 3 bases and J by 0 bases; unmatched bases: 9. CDR3 in amino acids: CASSHRGDRAYSGANVLTF. Here the CDR3 DNA reads TGCGCCAGCAGCCATCGGGGGGACAGGGCATACTCTGGGGCCAACGTCCTGACTTTC.

The chain employs TRBV7-3 and TRBJ1-1; D is uncertain. CDR1 is SGHTA and CDR2 is FQGTGA in the germline V gene. The CDR3 has 13 amino acids. Trimming pared 5 bases from V and 4 bases from J, leaving 11 bases between. Here the CDR3 reads CASSVNSATEAFF. The CDR3 nucleotides read TGTGCCAGCAGCGTAAACAGTGCCACTGAAGCTTTCTTT. The complete variable domain, with remaining parts taken from reference TRBV7-3 and TRBJ1-1, reads GAGVSQTPSNKVTEKGKYVELRCDPISGHTALYWYRQSLGQGPEFLIYFQGTGAADDSGLPNDRFFAVRPEGSVSTLKIQRTERGDSAVYLCASSVNSATEAFFGQGTRLTVV.

Only a few counts were recorded for this clonotype. This chain links TRBV4-1 with TRBJ1-5, with TRBD1 as a possible D gene (5 bases). Germline CDR1 is MGHRA and CDR2 is YSYEKL. The CDR3 is 15 residues long. V was trimmed by 6 bases and J by 2 bases, leaving 14 bases between them. CDR3 sequence (DNA): TGCGCCAGCAGTCAACCGGGAGGGGGCAATCAGCCCCAGCATTTT. Protein product: CASSQPGGGNQPQHF.

This clonotype was counted once. This chain uses TRBV20-1 with TRBJ1-4, with D maybe TRBD1 (5 bases). The V gene's germline CDR1 is DFQATT and CDR2 SNEGSKA (reference sequence). The V end lost 0 bases, the J end lost 7 bases, and 15 bases lay between the germline ends. This CDR3 is 15 amino acids long. The CDR3 loop is CSARDMEGRAEKLFF. The CDR3 DNA reads TGCAGTGCTAGAGATATGGAGGGGAGGGCTGAAAAACTGTTTTTT.

About this clonotype itself: A junction boundary mismatches the germline segment, possibly from a read error. The chain carries TRBV24-1 and TRBJ2-5; D may match TRBD1 or TRBD2 (6 bases each). CDR1 KGHDR and CDR2 SFDVKD come from the germline V gene. The CDR3 extends over 15 amino acids. The CDR3 sequence: CATSDAGHSQETRYF. The CDR3 DNA is TGTGCCACCAGTGATGCGGGACACTCGCAAGAGACCCGGTACTTC.

This clonotype was seen repeatedly, ten times or more. CDR3 residues: CASSHPSWTGGYEQYF. CDR3 coding DNA: TGTGCCAGCAGCCACCCCTCTTGGACAGGGGGCTACGAGCAGTACTTC. The V and J genes are TRBV7-9 and TRBJ2-7; 10 nucleotides match TRBD1. This CDR3 region has 16 residues. V was pared by 5 bases and J by 3 bases, with 10 bases of the junction left unmatched. The germline CDR1 and CDR2 sequences are SEHNR and FQNEAQ (reference sequence).

This clonotype was seen more than once but under ten times. This sequence joins TRBV24-1 and TRBJ1-1, with D possibly matching TRBD1 (5 bases). The CDR3 totals 12 residues. V was pared by 3 bases and J by 11 bases, with 12 bases between. Germline V lookup: CDR1 KGHDR, CDR2 SFDVKD. CDR3 nucleotides: TGTGCCACCAGTGATCCGGGGGAGCGCGCTTTCTTT. Residues: CATSDPGERAFF.

The chain couples TRBV10-2 to TRBJ2-3, with TRBD1 identical over 7 bases. CDR3 length: 18 residues. Germline trimming cut 2 bases from V and 2 bases from J; bases unmatched to any gene: 13. Germline CDR1 WSHSY, CDR2 SAAADI. This CDR3 reads CASSEPTPSQGSTDTQYF. CDR3 coding DNA: TGCGCCAGCAGTGAGCCTACCCCCTCACAGGGGTCCACAGATACGCAGTATTTT.

This sequence joins TRBV3-1 and TRBJ1-4, with D uncertain. This CDR3 is 15 amino acids long. V dropped 5 bases and J dropped 5 bases, with 15 bases sitting between them. Germline CDR1 and CDR2: LGHDT and YNNKEL (reference sequence). The CDR3 spells CASSSTTGWNEKLFF. CDR3 sequence (DNA): TGTGCCAGCAGCTCAACCACGGGGTGGAATGAAAAACTGTTTTTT.

This chain connects TRBV5-1 to TRBJ1-1, with D possibly being TRBD1 (5 bases). CDR1 is SGHRS and CDR2 is YFSETQ in the germline V gene. V lost 2 bases, J lost 4 bases, and 12 bases lay in between. CDR3 size: 14 residues. Written as DNA, the CDR3 is TGCGCCAGCAGCTTAGTCGCCGGGGCCACTGAAGCTTTCTTT. It is translated as CASSLVAGATEAFF.

Comments on this clonotype: The germline gene is not matched at one end of the junction; a read error may be the cause. The chain uses TRBV2 and TRBJ1-3; D uncertain. This CDR3 region has 14 residues. Germline V gene lookup returns CDR1 SNHLY and CDR2 FYNNEI. The CDR3 reads CVSRQEISGNTIYF. The CDR3 nucleotides are TGTGTCAGCAGGCAGGAGATCTCTGGAAACACCATATATTTT.

This clonotype was observed a few times. V gene TRBV19 combines with J gene TRBJ2-5, with D possibly being TRBD1 (6 bases). The CDR3 contains 15 residues. Germline V gene lookup returns CDR1 LNHDA and CDR2 SQIVND (reference sequence). Trimming removed 4 bases at V and 5 bases at J, with 17 bases between. CDR3 amino acids: CASSSDPGHTETQYF. The CDR3 DNA is TGTGCCAGTAGTAGCGATCCGGGACACACTGAGACCCAGTACTTC.

This clonotype was recorded a few times. The genes are TRBV5-1 and TRBJ1-2, with 7 bases that match TRBD1. The CDR3 is made up of 13 amino acids. The junction had 8 bases not matched to a gene; V was cut back by 4 bases and J by 8 bases. CDR1 SGHRS and CDR2 YFSETQ come from the germline V gene. The CDR3: CASSRQGGHGYTF. The CDR3, as DNA: TGCGCCAGCAGCAGACAGGGAGGTCACGGCTACACCTTC.

A few counts support this clonotype. The chain recombines TRBV28 with TRBJ2-3; D may be TRBD1 or TRBD2 (5 bases each). The V end was cut by 3 bases, the J end by 6 bases, with 19 bases between. Germline values: CDR1 MDHEN, CDR2 SYDVKM. The CDR3 runs to 16 residues. The CDR3 here is CASSLVEGRAGDTQYF. CDR3 nucleotide sequence: TGTGCCAGCAGTTTGGTCGAGGGACGAGCAGGGGATACGCAGTATTTT.